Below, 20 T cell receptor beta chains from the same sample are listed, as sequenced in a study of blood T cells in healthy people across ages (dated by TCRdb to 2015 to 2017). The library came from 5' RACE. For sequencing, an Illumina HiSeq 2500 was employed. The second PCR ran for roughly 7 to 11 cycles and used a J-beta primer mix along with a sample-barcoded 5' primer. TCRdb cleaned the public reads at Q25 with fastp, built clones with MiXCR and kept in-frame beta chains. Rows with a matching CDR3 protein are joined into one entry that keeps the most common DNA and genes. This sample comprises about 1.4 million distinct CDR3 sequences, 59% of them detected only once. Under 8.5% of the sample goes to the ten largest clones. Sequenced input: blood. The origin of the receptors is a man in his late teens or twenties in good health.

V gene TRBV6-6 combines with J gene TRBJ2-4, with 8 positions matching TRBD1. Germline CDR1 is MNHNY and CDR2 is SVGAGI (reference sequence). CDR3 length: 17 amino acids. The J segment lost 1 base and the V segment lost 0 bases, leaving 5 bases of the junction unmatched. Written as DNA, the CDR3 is TGTGCCAGCAGTTACTCCAGGGGGCGAGGGGCCAAAAACATTCAGTACTTC. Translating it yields CASSYSRGRGAKNIQYF.

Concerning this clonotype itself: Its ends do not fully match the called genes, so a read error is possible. CDR3 in DNA: TGTGCTAGCAGCTTGGAAGGTGTGGGGACCGGGGAGCTGTTTTTT. Translated, it gives CASSLEGVGTGELFF. The chain is built from TRBV7-7 and TRBJ2-2; D not certain. Germline values: CDR1 SSHAT, CDR2 FNYEAQ (reference sequence). The CDR3 is 15 residues long. The variable domain in full, with the rest retrieved from reference TRBV7-7 and TRBJ2-2, is GAGVSQSPRYKVTKRGQDVTLRCDPISSHATLYWYQQALGQGPEFLTYFNYEAQPDKSGLPSDRFSAERPEGSISTLTIQRTEQRDSAMYRCASSLEGVGTGELFFGEGSRLTVL.

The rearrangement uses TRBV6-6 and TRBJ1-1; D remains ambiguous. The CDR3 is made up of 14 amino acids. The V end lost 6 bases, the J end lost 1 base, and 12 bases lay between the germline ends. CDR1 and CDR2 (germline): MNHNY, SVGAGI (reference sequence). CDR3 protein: CASSLPERNTEAFF. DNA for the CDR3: TGTGCCAGCAGCCTACCGGAAAGGAACACTGAAGCTTTCTTT.

The CDR3 DNA is TGCAGTGCCCCTAGGACGACTAGCACAGATACGCAGTATTTT. It codes for CSAPRTTSTDTQYF. The chain recombines TRBV20-1 with TRBJ2-3; D unclear. The germline gives CDR1 DFQATT, CDR2 SNEGSKA (reference sequence). The ends were cut back, 6 bases at V and 0 bases at J, with 13 bases in the middle. The CDR3 consists of 14 residues.

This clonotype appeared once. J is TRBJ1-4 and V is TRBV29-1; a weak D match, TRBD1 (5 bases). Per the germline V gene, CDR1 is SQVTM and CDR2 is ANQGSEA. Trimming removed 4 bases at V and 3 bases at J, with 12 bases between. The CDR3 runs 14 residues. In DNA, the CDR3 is TGCAGCGTTGGGGGGGGAGCCCCTAATGAAAAACTGTTTTTT. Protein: CSVGGGAPNEKLFF.

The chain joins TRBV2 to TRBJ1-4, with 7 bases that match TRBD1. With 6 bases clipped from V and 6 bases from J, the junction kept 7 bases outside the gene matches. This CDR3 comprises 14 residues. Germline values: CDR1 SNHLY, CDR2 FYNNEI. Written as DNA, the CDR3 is TGTGCCAGCAGCTACGACAGGGTCGATGAAAAACTGTTTTTT. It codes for CASSYDRVDEKLFF.

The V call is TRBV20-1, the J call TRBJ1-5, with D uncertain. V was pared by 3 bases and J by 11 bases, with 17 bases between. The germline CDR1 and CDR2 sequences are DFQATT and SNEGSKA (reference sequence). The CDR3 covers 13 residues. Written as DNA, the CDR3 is TGCAGTGCTAGGTGGGATGTATCAGCGACCCAGCATTTT. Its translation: CSARWDVSATQHF.

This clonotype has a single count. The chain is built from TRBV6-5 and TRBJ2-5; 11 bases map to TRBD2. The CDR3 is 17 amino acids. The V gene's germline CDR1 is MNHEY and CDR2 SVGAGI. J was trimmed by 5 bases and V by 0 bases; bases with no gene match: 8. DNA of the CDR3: TGTGCCAGCAGTTACTCCCTAGCGGGAGGCCCCAGTGAGACCCAGTACTTC. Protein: CASSYSLAGGPSETQYF.

As DNA, the CDR3 is TGCAGTGCTAGAACCAGAACAGGGGGCACTGAAGCTTTCTTT. It encodes CSARTRTGGTEAFF. The chain uses TRBV20-1 and TRBJ1-1; 8 bases agree with TRBD1. CDR1 and CDR2 (germline): DFQATT, SNEGSKA (reference sequence). Trimming cost V 2 bases and J 4 bases; bases outside gene matches: 6. There are 14 residues in the CDR3.

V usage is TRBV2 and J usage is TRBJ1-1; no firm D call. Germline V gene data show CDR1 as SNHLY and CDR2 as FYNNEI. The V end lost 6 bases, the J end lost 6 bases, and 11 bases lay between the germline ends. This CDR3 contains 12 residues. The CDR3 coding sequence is TGTGCCAGCAGCGACCGACAAGCTGAAGCTTTCTTT. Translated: CASSDRQAEAFF.

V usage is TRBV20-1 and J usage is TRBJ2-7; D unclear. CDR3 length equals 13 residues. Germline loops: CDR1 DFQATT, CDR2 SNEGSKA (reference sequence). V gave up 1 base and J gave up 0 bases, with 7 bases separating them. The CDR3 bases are TGCAGTGCTAGAGGGGCTTACTCCTACGAGCAGTACTTC. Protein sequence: CSARGAYSYEQYF.

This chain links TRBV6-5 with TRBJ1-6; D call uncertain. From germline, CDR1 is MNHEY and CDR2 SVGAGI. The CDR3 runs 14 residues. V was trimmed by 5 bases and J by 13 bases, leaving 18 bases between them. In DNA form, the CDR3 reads TGTGCCAGCAGTCACAGACCCGTCGCAATCCCCCTCCACTTT. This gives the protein CASSHRPVAIPLHF.

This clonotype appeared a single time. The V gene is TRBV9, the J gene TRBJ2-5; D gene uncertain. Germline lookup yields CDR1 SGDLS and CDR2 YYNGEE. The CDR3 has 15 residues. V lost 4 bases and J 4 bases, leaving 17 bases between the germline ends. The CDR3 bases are TGTGCCAGCAGCCACAAGACCACTACGGGAGAGACCCAGTACTTC. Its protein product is CASSHKTTTGETQYF.

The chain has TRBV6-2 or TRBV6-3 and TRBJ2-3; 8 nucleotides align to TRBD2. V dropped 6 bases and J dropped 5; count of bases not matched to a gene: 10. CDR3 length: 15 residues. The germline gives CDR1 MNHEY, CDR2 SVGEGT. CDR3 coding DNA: TGTGCCAGCAGGCCCCCGGGACTAGGAATAGATACGCAGTATTTT. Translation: CASRPPGLGIDTQYF.

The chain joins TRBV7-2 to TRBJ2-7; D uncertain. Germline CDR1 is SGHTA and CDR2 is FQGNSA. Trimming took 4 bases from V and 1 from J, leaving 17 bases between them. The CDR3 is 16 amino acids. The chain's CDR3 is CASSSSGLRKSYEQYF. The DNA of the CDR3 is TGTGCCAGCAGCTCCTCGGGTCTCCGAAAATCCTACGAGCAGTACTTC.

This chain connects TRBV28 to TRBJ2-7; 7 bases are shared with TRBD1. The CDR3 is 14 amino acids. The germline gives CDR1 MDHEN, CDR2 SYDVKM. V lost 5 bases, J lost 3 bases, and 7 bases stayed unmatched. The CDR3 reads CASSPGGSFYEQYF. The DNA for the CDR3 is TGTGCCAGCAGTCCAGGGGGTTCTTTCTACGAGCAGTACTTC. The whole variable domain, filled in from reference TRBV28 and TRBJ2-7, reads DVKVTQSSRYLVKRTGEKVFLECVQDMDHENMFWYRQDPGLGLRLIYFSYDVKMKEKGDIPEGYSVSREKKERFSLILESASTNQTSMYLCASSPGGSFYEQYFGPGTRLTVT.

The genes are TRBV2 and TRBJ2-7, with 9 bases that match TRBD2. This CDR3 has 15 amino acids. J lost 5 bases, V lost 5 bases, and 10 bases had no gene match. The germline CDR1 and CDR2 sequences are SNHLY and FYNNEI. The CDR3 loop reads CASSRLTGLAHEQYF. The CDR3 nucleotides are TGTGCCAGCAGTAGGCTCACGGGACTAGCCCACGAGCAGTACTTC.

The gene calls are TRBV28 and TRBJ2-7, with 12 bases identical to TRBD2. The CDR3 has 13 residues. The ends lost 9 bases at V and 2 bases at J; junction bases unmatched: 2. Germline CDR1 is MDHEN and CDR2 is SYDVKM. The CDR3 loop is CASASGGAYEQYF. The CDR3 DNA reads TGTGCCAGTGCTAGCGGGGGGGCCTACGAGCAGTACTTC.

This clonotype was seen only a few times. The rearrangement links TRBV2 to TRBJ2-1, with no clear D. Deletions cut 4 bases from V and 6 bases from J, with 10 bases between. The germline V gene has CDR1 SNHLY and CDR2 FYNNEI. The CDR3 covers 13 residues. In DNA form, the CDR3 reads TGTGCCAGCAGTGGCCTAGAACCCAATGAGCAGTTCTTC. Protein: CASSGLEPNEQFF.

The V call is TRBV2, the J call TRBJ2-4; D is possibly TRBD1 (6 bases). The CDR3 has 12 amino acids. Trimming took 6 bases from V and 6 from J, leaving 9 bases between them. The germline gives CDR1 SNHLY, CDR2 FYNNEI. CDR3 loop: CASRDSRNIQYF. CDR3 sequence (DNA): TGTGCCAGCAGGGACAGTAGAAACATTCAGTACTTC.